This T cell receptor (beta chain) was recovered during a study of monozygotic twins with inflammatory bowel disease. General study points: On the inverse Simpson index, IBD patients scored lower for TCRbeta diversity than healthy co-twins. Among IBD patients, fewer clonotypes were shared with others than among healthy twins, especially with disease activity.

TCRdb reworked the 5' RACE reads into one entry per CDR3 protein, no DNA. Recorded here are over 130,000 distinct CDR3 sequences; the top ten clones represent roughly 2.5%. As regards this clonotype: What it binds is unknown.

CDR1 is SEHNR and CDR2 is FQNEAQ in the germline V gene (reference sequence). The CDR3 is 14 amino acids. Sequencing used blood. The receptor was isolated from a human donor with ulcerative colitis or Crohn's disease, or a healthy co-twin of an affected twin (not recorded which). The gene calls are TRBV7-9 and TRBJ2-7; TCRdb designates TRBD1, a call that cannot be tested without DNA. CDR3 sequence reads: CASSRRDTPYEQYF.